Presented here are 30 T cell receptor beta chains from one specimen sequenced in a study of cytomegalovirus exposure and HLA in healthy donors. Primers included in the PCR were 60 Vbeta and 13 Jbeta primers. Measured with immunoSEQ multiplex PCR; TCRdb has only the in-frame clones, and not every one. The table records 90,000 to 150,000 clones, under 90% of them present only once. Sequenced input: PBMCs. The receptors come from a woman in her forties in good health and CMV-seronegative.

This clone occurred a few times. The rearrangement joins TRBV30 to TRBJ2-3; 7 bases line up with TRBD2. This CDR3 has 14 amino acids. Looked up from germline, CDR1 is GTSNPN and CDR2 is SVGIG (reference sequence). With 4 bases clipped from V and 0 bases from J, the junction kept 4 bases outside the gene matches. The DNA for the CDR3 is TGTGCCTGGAACCCGGGACTAAGCACAGATACGCAGTATTTT. Protein: CAWNPGLSTDTQYF.

This clone has more than one count but fewer than ten. This chain uses TRBV6-5 with TRBJ1-1, with TRBD1 as a possible D gene (5 bases). The CDR3 totals 14 residues. Trimming took 0 bases from V and 4 from J, leaving 9 bases between them. Germline values: CDR1 MNHEY, CDR2 SVGAGI. CDR3 protein: CASSYSSGATEAFF. The CDR3 nucleotides are TGTGCCAGCAGTTACTCGTCTGGGGCCACTGAAGCTTTCTTT.

The gene calls are TRBV9 and TRBJ1-1; no reliable D call. The V gene lost 4 bases and the J gene lost 1 base, with 8 bases spanning the gap. The CDR3 totals 13 residues. Germline CDR1 SGDLS, CDR2 YYNGEE. The CDR3 loop is CASSPRWNTEAFF. The DNA for the CDR3 is TGTGCCAGCAGCCCCCGTTGGAACACTGAAGCTTTCTTT. Full variable domain (rest looked up from reference TRBV9 and TRBJ1-1): DSGVTQTPKHLITATGQRVTLRCSPRSGDLSVYWYQQSLDQGLQFLIQYYNGEERAKGNILERFSAQQFPDLHSELNLSSLELGDSALYFCASSPRWNTEAFFGQGTRLTVV.

The rearrangement links TRBV9 to TRBJ2-1, with 9 bases identical to TRBD1. The CDR3 totals 17 residues. The V and J ends lost 3 bases and 4 bases, in that order; junction bases with no gene match: 11. Germline CDR1 SGDLS, CDR2 YYNGEE. DNA of the CDR3: TGTGCCAGCAGCGCACGGGGACAGGGTTTCGGGTACAATGAGCAGTTCTTC. Its translation is CASSARGQGFGYNEQFF.

V gene TRBV4-2 combines with J gene TRBJ2-7, with TRBD2 matching over 9 bases. Losses at the gene ends were 6 bases for V and 2 bases for J; bases not matched to a gene: 5. Germline V gene lookup returns CDR1 LGHNA and CDR2 YNFKEQ. The CDR3 has 14 amino acids. The CDR3 bases are TGTGCCAGCAGACCAGCGGGGGGTACCTACGAGCAGTACTTC. It specifies CASRPAGGTYEQYF.

V usage is TRBV7-3 and J usage is TRBJ2-2, with D uncertain. This CDR3 region has 15 residues. Per germline, CDR1 SGHTA and CDR2 FQGTGA. V lost 2 bases to trimming and J lost 2 bases, with 9 bases between them. CDR3 region: CASSLFAVNTGELFF. CDR3 coding DNA: TGTGCCAGCAGCTTATTTGCGGTTAACACCGGGGAGCTGTTTTTT.

This rearrangement joins TRBV5-1 to TRBJ2-5; 11 bases are shared with TRBD1. The CDR3 consists of 19 residues. Germline V gene data show CDR1 as SGHRS and CDR2 as YFSETQ. V lost 0 bases to trimming and J lost 4 bases; unmatched junction nucleotides: 14. CDR3 nucleotide sequence: TGCGCCAGCAGCTTGGATCCGCTCGGGACAGGGGGAGAAGGAGAGACCCAGTACTTC. This sequence encodes CASSLDPLGTGGEGETQYF.

The chain carries TRBV7-6 and TRBJ2-1; tentative D call: TRBD1 (7 bases). V was trimmed by 5 bases and J by 7 bases, leaving 12 bases between them. This CDR3 has 13 residues. Germline V gene lookup returns CDR1 SGHVS and CDR2 FNYEAQ. The CDR3 sequence: CASSLPGGNEQFF. As DNA, the CDR3 is TGTGCCAGCAGCCTCCCAGGGGGGAATGAGCAGTTCTTC.

The rearrangement links TRBV11-2 to TRBJ1-3; D gene unclear. Trimming took off 1 base at V and 8 bases at J, with 12 bases between the two ends. Per germline, CDR1 SGHAT and CDR2 FQNNGV. This CDR3 spans 14 amino acids. CDR3 nucleotide sequence: TGTGCCAGCAGCTTAGGAGGCCAGTCTTACACCATATATTTT. Its protein product is CASSLGGQSYTIYF.

This clone occurred once. The chain employs TRBV19 and TRBJ2-7; TRBD2 matches 13 bases. Germline V gene data show CDR1 as LNHDA and CDR2 as SQIVND (reference sequence). The CDR3 covers 17 residues. The ends lost 5 bases at V and 2 bases at J; junction bases unmatched: 9. The CDR3 nucleotides read TGTGCCAGTAGTCTCGGACTAGCGGGAGAGATACCCTACGAGCAGTACTTC. This encodes CASSLGLAGEIPYEQYF.

As concerns this clone: An end of the junction does not agree with germline; a read error may underlie this. Other DNA sequences in this specimen translate into the identical CDR3. The rearrangement joins TRBV6-5 to TRBJ1-2; 9 bases agree with TRBD1. The germline CDR1 and CDR2 sequences are MNHEY and SVGAGI. This CDR3 comprises 14 residues. CDR3 DNA: TGTGCCAGCAGACAGACAGGGGGGTCCTATGGCTATACCTTC. Translating gives CASRQTGGSYGYTF.

The chain uses TRBV6-5 and TRBJ2-7, with 8 positions matching TRBD1. The V gene's germline CDR1 is MNHEY and CDR2 SVGAGI. The CDR3 totals 14 residues. V lost 8 bases to trimming and J lost 3 bases; unmatched junction nucleotides: 9. CDR3 DNA sequence: TGTGCCAGCGCCAAGACAGGGGTTGTCTACGAGCAGTACTTC. This sequence encodes CASAKTGVVYEQYF.

The V and J genes are TRBV18 and TRBJ1-1; TRBD1 agrees at 11 bases. J lost 4 bases, V lost 6 bases, and 10 bases had no gene match. The CDR3 spans 16 residues. The germline CDR1 and CDR2 sequences are KGHSH and LQKENI. CDR3 nucleotide sequence: TGTGCCAGCTCCCGCCAGGGACAGGGGGGTACCACTGAAGCTTTCTTT. It yields the protein CASSRQGQGGTTEAFF.

V usage is TRBV7-9 and J usage is TRBJ2-7, with TRBD1 identical over 10 bases. Germline V gene data show CDR1 as SEHNR and CDR2 as FQNEAQ (reference sequence). The ends lost 5 bases at V and 3 bases at J; junction bases unmatched: 13. This CDR3 region has 17 residues. This chain's CDR3 is CASSTGTGASSGYEQYF. The CDR3 region has the DNA TGTGCCAGCAGCACCGGGACAGGGGCTTCCTCTGGCTACGAGCAGTACTTC.

The V gene is TRBV5-1, the J gene TRBJ2-7; D perhaps matches TRBD2 (6 bases). The CDR3 loop spans 13 amino acids. Germline loops: CDR1 SGHRS, CDR2 YFSETQ. Trimming took 5 bases from V and 3 from J, leaving 12 bases between them. The CDR3 sequence: CASSASDSYEQYF. The CDR3, as DNA: TGCGCCAGCAGTGCTAGCGACAGCTACGAGCAGTACTTC.

CDR3 residues: CASRRTMNTGELFF. DNA of the CDR3: TGTGCCAGCAGGCGGACTATGAACACCGGGGAGCTGTTTTTT. The chain has TRBV6-1 and TRBJ2-2; maybe TRBD2 (6 bases). The CDR3 covers 14 residues. V was cut by 6 bases and J by 1 base, with 9 bases left in between. Germline loops: CDR1 MNHNS, CDR2 SASEGT.

The chain combines TRBV7-2 with TRBJ2-1; D unresolved. The CDR3 is 15 residues long. CDR1 is SGHTA and CDR2 is FQGNSA in the germline V gene. The V and J ends lost 1 base and 0 bases respectively, with 7 bases between them. CDR3 in amino acids: CASSLGVSSYNEQFF. The CDR3 DNA follows: TGTGCCAGCAGCTTAGGTGTTAGCTCCTACAATGAGCAGTTCTTC.

The rearrangement joins TRBV5-5 to TRBJ1-2; 8 bases match TRBD1. The germline V gene encodes CDR1 SGHKS and CDR2 YYEKEE (reference sequence). This CDR3 is 14 amino acids long. Trimming cost V 4 bases and J 8 bases; bases outside gene matches: 10. This chain's CDR3 is CASSPDRGLEGYTF. The DNA for the CDR3 is TGTGCCAGCAGCCCTGACAGGGGCCTTGAAGGCTACACCTTC.

The V and J genes are TRBV18 and TRBJ2-3, with D possibly being TRBD2 (5 bases). Germline-derived CDR1 and CDR2 are KGHSH and LQKENI. The CDR3 is 17 residues long. With 2 bases removed from V and 2 bases from J, the gap between germline ends came to 17 bases. The CDR3 bases are TGTGCCAGCTCACCATCCAGGATGGGTCGGGACACAGATACGCAGTATTTT. Residues: CASSPSRMGRDTDTQYF.

This clone occurred a few times. The rearrangement joins TRBV4-1 to TRBJ2-3; TRBD2 aligns across 8 bases. Trimming cost V 2 bases and J 2 bases; bases outside gene matches: 9. CDR3 size: 17 residues. Looked up from germline, CDR1 is MGHRA and CDR2 is YSYEKL. CDR3 DNA sequence: TGCGCCAGCAGCCAATCTAAAACTAGCGGTGCCACAGATACGCAGTATTTT. Residues: CASSQSKTSGATDTQYF.

V is TRBV27 and J is TRBJ1-1, with TRBD1 matching 8 bases. The CDR3 is 12 residues long. Germline V lookup: CDR1 MNHEY, CDR2 SMNVEV (reference sequence). V dropped 8 bases and J dropped 6; count of bases not matched to a gene: 5. Written as DNA, the CDR3 is TGTGCCAGCCTTGGACAGGGCGCTGAAGCTTTCTTT. Its protein is CASLGQGAEAFF.

J is TRBJ1-3 and V is TRBV27; 10 nucleotides line up with TRBD1. J gave up 0 bases and V 5 bases, and 4 bases lay outside the gene matches. CDR1 is MNHEY and CDR2 is SMNVEV in the germline V gene (reference sequence). The CDR3 spans 16 residues. The CDR3 DNA follows: TGTGCCAGCAGTCTTGGACAGGGGGGCTCTGGAAACACCATATATTTT. As protein: CASSLGQGGSGNTIYF.

This chain links TRBV4-3 with TRBJ1-2; 8 bases match TRBD1. The CDR3 has 14 amino acids. Germline V CDR1 and CDR2: LGHNA, YSLEER. Losses at the gene ends were 3 bases for V and 6 bases for J; bases not matched to a gene: 6. The CDR3 DNA reads TGCGCCAGCAGCCAGAGTACAGGGGGGAATGGCTACACCTTC. Its translation is CASSQSTGGNGYTF.

The rearrangement joins TRBV27 to TRBJ2-7; the D gene is possibly TRBD2 (7 bases). Deletions cut 5 bases from V and 2 bases from J, with 13 bases between. This CDR3 is 14 amino acids long. From germline, CDR1 is MNHEY and CDR2 SMNVEV (reference sequence). CDR3 sequence reads: CASSPVGGAYEQYF. For the CDR3, the DNA is TGTGCCAGCAGTCCCGTAGGGGGGGCCTACGAGCAGTACTTC.

The genes are TRBV7-9 and TRBJ1-1; TRBD1 matches at 7 bases. This CDR3 has 15 amino acids. The germline CDR1 and CDR2 sequences are SEHNR and FQNEAQ (reference sequence). V lost 5 bases to trimming and J lost 8 bases; unmatched junction nucleotides: 14. CDR3 protein: CASSTQGVSVTEAFF. In DNA form, the CDR3 reads TGTGCCAGCAGCACTCAGGGGGTTTCCGTAACCGAAGCTTTCTTT.

The V gene is TRBV10-3, the J gene TRBJ1-1, with 9 bases that match TRBD1. Trimming cost V 6 bases and J 11 bases; bases outside gene matches: 4. Germline loops: CDR1 ENHRY, CDR2 SYGVKD. The CDR3 has 11 residues. This chain's CDR3 is CAIRRDREAFF. The CDR3 DNA follows: TGTGCCATCAGGCGGGACAGGGAGGCTTTCTTT.

The rearrangement uses TRBV30 and TRBJ1-2; 10 bases are a match to TRBD1. The junction had 6 bases not matched to a gene; V was cut back by 0 bases and J by 8 bases. The CDR3 spans 14 residues. From germline, CDR1 is GTSNPN and CDR2 SVGIG (reference sequence). The DNA of the CDR3 is TGTGCCTGGAGTGTAGAGACAGGGGGCCGGGGCTACACCTTC. This gives the protein CAWSVETGGRGYTF.

This clone was counted a few times. The V call is TRBV19, the J call TRBJ1-2; 8 bases align to TRBD1. V was pared by 3 bases and J by 7 bases, with 4 bases of the junction left unmatched. The V gene's germline CDR1 is LNHDA and CDR2 SQIVND (reference sequence). The CDR3 is 13 residues long. The CDR3 reads CASSIRDRSGYTF. CDR3 in DNA: TGTGCCAGTAGTATCCGGGACAGGAGTGGCTACACCTTC.

This clone was picked up a small number of times. The chain is built from TRBV6-5 and TRBJ1-2, with 7 bases that match TRBD1. This CDR3 has 13 amino acids. Germline values: CDR1 MNHEY, CDR2 SVGAGI. The trim removed 7 bases at V and 4 bases at J, leaving 6 bases unmatched. The CDR3 loop reads CASTQGGVYGYTF. The DNA for the CDR3 is TGTGCCAGCACCCAGGGGGGAGTCTATGGCTACACCTTC.

The chain's CDR3 is CASTGTSGSYEQYF. For the CDR3, the DNA is TGTGCCAGCACCGGGACTAGCGGATCCTACGAGCAGTACTTC. This chain connects TRBV6-1 to TRBJ2-5; 11 bases are a match to TRBD2. The J call is in doubt because the DNA end fits TRBJ2-7 better. Germline values: CDR1 MNHNS, CDR2 SASEGT. The CDR3 loop spans 14 amino acids.